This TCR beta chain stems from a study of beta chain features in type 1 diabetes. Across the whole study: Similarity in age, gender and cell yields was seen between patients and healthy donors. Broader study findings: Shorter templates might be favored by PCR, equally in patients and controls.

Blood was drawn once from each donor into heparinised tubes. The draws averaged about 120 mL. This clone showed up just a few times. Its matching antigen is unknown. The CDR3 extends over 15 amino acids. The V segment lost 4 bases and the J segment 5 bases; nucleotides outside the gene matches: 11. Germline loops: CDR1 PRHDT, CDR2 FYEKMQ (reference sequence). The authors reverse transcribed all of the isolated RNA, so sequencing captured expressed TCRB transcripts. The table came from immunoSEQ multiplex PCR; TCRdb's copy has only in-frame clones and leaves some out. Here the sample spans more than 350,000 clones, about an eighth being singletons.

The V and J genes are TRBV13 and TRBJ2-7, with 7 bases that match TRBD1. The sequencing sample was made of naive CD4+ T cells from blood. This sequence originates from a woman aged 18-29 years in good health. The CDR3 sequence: CASSSPIETGNEQYF. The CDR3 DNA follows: TGTGCCAGCAGCTCCCCCATCGAGACAGGGAACGAGCAGTACTTC.